This TCR beta chain came from a study of T cells in Graves' hyperthyroidism and ophthalmopathy. After removal of 4 bases from V and 0 bases from J, the junction contained 10 bases not matched to a gene. The germline V gene encodes CDR1 ENHRY and CDR2 SYGVKD. The CDR3 contains 19 residues. TCR beta CDR3 region amplification was performed from RNA transcripts. With the HTBI primer set, the TCR CDR3 went through a first round of RT-PCR. TCRdb processed the multiplex PCR reads anew with MiXCR; each CDR3 protein has one entry. The sample yields approximately 400,000 distinct CDR3 sequences, approximately 17% seen once. This clonotype was seen a handful of times.

The material sequenced was blood. This TCR came from a man between 18 and 35 years old with Graves' ophthalmopathy. V gene TRBV10-3 combines with J gene TRBJ2-6, with 9 bases matching TRBD1. DNA for the CDR3: TGTGCCATCAGTGCGACCGGGACAGGGATTAACTCTGGGGCCAACGTCCTGACTTTC. As protein: CAISATGTGINSGANVLTF.